Given below is one T cell receptor (beta chain) in context. Its antigen is not known. The source of the sample is a study of tumor and adjacent non-tumor tissue in lung cancer. The study's findings and limits: Shorter survival was associated with higher TCR diversity in tumors. Tumor tissue had significantly higher TCR diversity than normal lung.

The template was RNA from unsorted bulk tissue. Distant lung tissue was collected more than 3 cm away from the tumor edge. The CDR3 consists of 13 residues. Trimming left V 5 bases short and J 5 bases short, with 10 bases between. Germline CDR1 and CDR2: SGHDN and FVKESK. The library came from three nested PCR rounds adapted from ARM-PCR protocols. From the multiplex PCR reads, TCRdb called clonotypes with MiXCR, one entry per CDR3 protein. The repertoire holds around 99,000 distinct CDR3 sequences, with 60% to 70% as singletons. Sequencing was carried out using distant non-tumor lung tissue. The clonotype was recovered from a man aged 55 to 69 with non-small cell lung cancer. The V call is TRBV14, the J call TRBJ2-1; no definite D call. CDR3 protein: CASSYNLDNEQFF. Written as DNA, the CDR3 is TGTGCCAGCAGCTACAACTTGGACAATGAGCAGTTCTTC.